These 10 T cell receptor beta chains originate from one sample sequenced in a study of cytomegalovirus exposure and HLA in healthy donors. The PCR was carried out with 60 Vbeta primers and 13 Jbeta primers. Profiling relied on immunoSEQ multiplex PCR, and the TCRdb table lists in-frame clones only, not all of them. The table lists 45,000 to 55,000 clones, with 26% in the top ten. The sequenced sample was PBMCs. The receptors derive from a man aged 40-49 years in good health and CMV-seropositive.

The CDR3 bases are TGTGCCAGCCACCGGGAAGGGAGAGGCTATGGCTACACCTTC. This encodes CASHREGRGYGYTF. The V call is TRBV28, the J call TRBJ1-2; D unresolved. CDR1 MDHEN and CDR2 SYDVKM come from the germline V gene. The CDR3 length is 14 residues. Between the trimmed V and J ends, which lost 8 bases and 4 bases, there was a span of 17 bases.

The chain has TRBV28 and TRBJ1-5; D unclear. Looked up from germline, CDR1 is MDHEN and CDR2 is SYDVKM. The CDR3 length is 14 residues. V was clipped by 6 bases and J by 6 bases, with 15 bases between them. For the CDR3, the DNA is TGTGCCAGCAGCCTACCAATCCGGGGTCAGCCCCAGCATTTT. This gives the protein CASSLPIRGQPQHF.

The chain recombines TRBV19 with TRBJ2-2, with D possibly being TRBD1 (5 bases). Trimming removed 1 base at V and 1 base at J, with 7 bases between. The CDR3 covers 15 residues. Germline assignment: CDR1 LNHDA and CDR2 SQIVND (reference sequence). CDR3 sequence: CASSIGDRNTGELFF. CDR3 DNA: TGTGCCAGTAGTATAGGTGACAGGAACACCGGGGAGCTGTTTTTT.

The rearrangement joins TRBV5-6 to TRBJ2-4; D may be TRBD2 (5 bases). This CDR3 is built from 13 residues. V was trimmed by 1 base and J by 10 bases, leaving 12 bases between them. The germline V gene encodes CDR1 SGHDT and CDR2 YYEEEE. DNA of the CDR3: TGTGCCAGCAGCTTGTGGGCAGAGGGTATTCAGTACTTC. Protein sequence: CASSLWAEGIQYF. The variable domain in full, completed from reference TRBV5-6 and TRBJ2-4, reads DAGVTQSPTHLIKTRGQQVTLRCSPKSGHDTVSWYQQALGQGPQFIFQYYEEEERQRGNFPDRFSGHQFPNYSSELNVNALLLGDSALYLCASSLWAEGIQYFGAGTRLSVL.

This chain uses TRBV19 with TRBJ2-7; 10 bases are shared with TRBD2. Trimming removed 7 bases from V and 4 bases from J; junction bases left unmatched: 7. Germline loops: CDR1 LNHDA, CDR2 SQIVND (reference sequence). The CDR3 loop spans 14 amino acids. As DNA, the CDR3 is TGTGCCAGTAAAGTAGCGGGAGGATCGTACGAGCAGTACTTC. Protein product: CASKVAGGSYEQYF.

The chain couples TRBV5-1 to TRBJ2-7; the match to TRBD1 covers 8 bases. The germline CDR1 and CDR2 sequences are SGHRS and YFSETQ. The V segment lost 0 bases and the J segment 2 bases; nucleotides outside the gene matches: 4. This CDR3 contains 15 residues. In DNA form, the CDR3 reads TGCGCCAGCAGCTTGGGGTCAGGGGGCGCCTACGAGCAGTACTTC. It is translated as CASSLGSGGAYEQYF.

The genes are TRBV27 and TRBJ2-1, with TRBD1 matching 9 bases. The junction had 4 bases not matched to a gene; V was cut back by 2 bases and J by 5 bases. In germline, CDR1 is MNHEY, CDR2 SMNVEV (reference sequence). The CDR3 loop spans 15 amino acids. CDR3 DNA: TGTGCCAGCAGTTTAAGGGACAGGGCAAACAATGAGCAGTTCTTC. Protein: CASSLRDRANNEQFF.

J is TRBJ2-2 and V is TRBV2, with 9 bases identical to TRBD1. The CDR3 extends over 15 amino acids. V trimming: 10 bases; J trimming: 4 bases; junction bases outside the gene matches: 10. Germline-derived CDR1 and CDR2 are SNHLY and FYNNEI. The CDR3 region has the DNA TGTGCCACCCACCCGGGACAGGGCGGCACCGGGGAGCTGTTTTTT. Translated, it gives CATHPGQGGTGELFF. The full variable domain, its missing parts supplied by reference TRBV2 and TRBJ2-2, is EPEVTQTPSHQVTQMGQEVILRCVPISNHLYFYWYRQILGQKVEFLVSFYNNEISEKSEIFDDQFSVERPDGSNFTLKIRSTKLEDSAMYFCATHPGQGGTGELFFGEGSRLTVL.

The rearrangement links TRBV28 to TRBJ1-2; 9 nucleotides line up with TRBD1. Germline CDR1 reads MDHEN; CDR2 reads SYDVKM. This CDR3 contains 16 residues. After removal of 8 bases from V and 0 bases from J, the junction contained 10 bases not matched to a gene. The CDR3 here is CASYGPGQGTNYGYTF. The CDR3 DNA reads TGTGCCAGCTATGGTCCGGGACAGGGTACTAACTATGGCTACACCTTC.

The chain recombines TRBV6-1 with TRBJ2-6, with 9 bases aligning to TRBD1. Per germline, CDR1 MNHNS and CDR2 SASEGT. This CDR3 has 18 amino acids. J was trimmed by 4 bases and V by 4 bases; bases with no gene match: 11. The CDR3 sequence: CASSVWRGTGIGANVLTF. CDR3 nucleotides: TGTGCCAGCAGTGTTTGGAGGGGGACAGGGATCGGGGCCAACGTCCTGACTTTC.